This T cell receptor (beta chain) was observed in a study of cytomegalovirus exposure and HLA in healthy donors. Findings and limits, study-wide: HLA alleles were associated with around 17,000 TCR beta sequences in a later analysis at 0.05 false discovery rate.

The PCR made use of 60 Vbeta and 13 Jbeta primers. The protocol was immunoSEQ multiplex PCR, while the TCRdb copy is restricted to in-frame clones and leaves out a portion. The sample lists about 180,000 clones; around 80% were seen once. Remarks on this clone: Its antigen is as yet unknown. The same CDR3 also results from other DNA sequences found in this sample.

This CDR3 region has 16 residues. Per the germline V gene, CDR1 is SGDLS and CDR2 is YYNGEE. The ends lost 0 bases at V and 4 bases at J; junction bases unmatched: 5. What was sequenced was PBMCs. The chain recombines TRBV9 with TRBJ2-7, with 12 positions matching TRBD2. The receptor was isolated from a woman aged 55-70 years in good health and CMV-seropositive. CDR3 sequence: CASSVGATSGSYEQYF. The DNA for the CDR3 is TGTGCCAGCAGCGTAGGAGCGACTAGCGGGAGTTACGAGCAGTACTTC.